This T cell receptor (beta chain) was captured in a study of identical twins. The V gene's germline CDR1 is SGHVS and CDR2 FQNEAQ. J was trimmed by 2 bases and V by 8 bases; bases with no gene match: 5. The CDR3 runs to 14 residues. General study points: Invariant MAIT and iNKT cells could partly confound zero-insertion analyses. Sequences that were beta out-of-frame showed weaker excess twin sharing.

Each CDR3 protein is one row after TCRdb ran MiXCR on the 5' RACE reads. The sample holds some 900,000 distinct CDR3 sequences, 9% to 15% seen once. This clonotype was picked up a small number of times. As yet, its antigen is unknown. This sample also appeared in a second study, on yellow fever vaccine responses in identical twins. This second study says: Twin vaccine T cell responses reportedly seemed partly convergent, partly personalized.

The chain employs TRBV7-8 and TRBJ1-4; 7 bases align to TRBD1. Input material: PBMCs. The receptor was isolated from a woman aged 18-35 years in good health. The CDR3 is CASFRGGTNEKLFF. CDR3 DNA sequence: TGTGCCAGCTTCAGGGGGGGCACTAATGAAAAACTGTTTTTT.